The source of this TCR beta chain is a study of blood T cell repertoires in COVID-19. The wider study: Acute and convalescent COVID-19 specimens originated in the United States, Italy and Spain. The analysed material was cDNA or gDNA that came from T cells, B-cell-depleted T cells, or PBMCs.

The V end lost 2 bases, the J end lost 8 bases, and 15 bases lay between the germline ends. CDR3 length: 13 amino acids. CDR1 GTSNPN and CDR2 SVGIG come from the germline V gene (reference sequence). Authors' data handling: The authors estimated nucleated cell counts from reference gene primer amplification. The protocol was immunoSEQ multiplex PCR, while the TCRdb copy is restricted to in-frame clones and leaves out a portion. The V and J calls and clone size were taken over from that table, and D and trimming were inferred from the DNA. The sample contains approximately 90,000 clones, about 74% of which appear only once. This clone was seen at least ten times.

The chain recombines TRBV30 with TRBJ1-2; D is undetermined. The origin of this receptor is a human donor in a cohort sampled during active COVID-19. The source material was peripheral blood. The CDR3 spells CAWSRLRLGGYTF. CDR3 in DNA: TGTGCCTGGAGTCGACTGAGGCTCGGGGGCTACACCTTC.